Below, one T cell receptor beta chain is given with its context. The antigen is undetermined. Researchers collected 9 to 10 milliliters of peripheral blood from every single donor. The CDR3 runs 14 residues. V gave up 0 bases and J gave up 0 bases, with 5 bases separating them. Germline V gene sequence: CDR1 MGHRA, CDR2 YSYEKL. The data originate from a study of blood T cells in healthy people across ages. General study points: PBMC samples, being unsorted, prevented any conclusive comparison of naive and antigen-experienced cells.

Using a J-beta primer mix together with a sample-barcoded 5' primer, a second PCR was run for about 6 to 12 cycles. From the 5' RACE reads, TCRdb called clonotypes with MiXCR, one entry per CDR3 protein. This table holds under 2 million distinct CDR3 sequences, roughly a third found once. The source is a woman aged 25 to 39 in good health. This chain joins TRBV4-1 and TRBJ1-1, with unresolved D. Material: blood. Here the CDR3 reads CASSQDIMNTEAFF. The CDR3 DNA reads TGCGCCAGCAGCCAAGACATTATGAACACTGAAGCTTTCTTT.